This entry is about one TCR beta chain. This record belongs to a study of blood T cell repertoires in COVID-19. On the study more broadly: Researchers got acute and convalescent COVID-19 samples from the United States, Italy and Spain. PBMCs, B-cell-depleted T cells, or T cells were the source of the cDNA or gDNA that made up the material.

Methods used by the authors: How many nucleated cells were present was estimated from reference gene primer amplification. Only in-frame clones appear in the TCRdb table, and some are missing; sequencing was by immunoSEQ multiplex PCR. That table furnishes V, J and clone size, whereas the DNA furnished D and trimming. The data hold roughly 81,000 clones, with 89% observed a single time. V was pared by 3 bases and J by 7 bases, with 5 bases of the junction left unmatched. The CDR3 loop spans 13 amino acids. The germline gives CDR1 DFQATT, CDR2 SNEGSKA (reference sequence). The clonotype originates from a man between 65 and 85 years old with active or convalescent COVID-19. V is TRBV20-1 and J is TRBJ1-4; TRBD1 matches at 7 bases. The specimen was peripheral blood. The chain's CDR3 is CSASSQGGEKLFF. CDR3 nucleotides: TGCAGTGCTAGTAGTCAGGGGGGTGAAAAACTGTTTTTT.